A single sample gave rise to the 32 T cell receptor beta chains below, sequenced in a study of Ad26.COV2.S vaccination and SARS-CoV-2 variants. Described treatment: 19 received Ad26.COV2.S at low or high dose, single or two shots; a few received placebo; per-sample allocation not given. On day 63 after the first injection, vaccine and placebo recipients gave samples. Assay used: immunoSEQ multiplex PCR; TCRdb lists only in-frame clones, some missing. The sample includes roughly 420,000 clones, roughly 89% of them seen just once. The sequences come from peripheral blood, collected in a trial of Ad26.COV2.S vaccine versus placebo. These receptors were obtained from a person between 18 and 60 years old who received the Ad26.COV2.S COVID-19 vaccine or a placebo.

The chain employs TRBV19 and TRBJ1-5; D is ambiguous. Germline values: CDR1 LNHDA, CDR2 SQIVND (reference sequence). The CDR3 consists of 16 residues. V lost 7 bases and J lost 4, with 20 bases in between. CDR3 bases: TGTGCCAGTATCAAAGACTCGGACGTATTAAATCAGCCCCAGCATTTT. This gives the protein CASIKDSDVLNQPQHF. Full variable domain (rest looked up from reference TRBV19 and TRBJ1-5): DGGITQSPKYLFRKEGQNVTLSCEQNLNHDAMYWYRQDPGQGLRLIYYSQIVNDFQKGDIAEGYSVSREKKESFPLTVTSAQKNPTAFYLCASIKDSDVLNQPQHFGDGTRLSIL.

The chain is built from TRBV4-3 and TRBJ1-6, with D unclear. Germline loops: CDR1 LGHNA, CDR2 YSLEER. The V and J ends lost 10 bases and 8 bases respectively, with 12 bases between them. The CDR3 runs 12 residues. The CDR3 DNA reads TGCGCCACAGGATCTATGGATTCACCCCTCCACTTT. Translation: CATGSMDSPLHF.

The chain has TRBV2 and TRBJ1-4; D call uncertain. The CDR3 spans 12 residues. V dropped 3 bases and J dropped 14 bases, with 13 bases sitting between them. CDR1 and CDR2 from the germline V gene are SNHLY and FYNNEI. The CDR3 is CASSERDYGLFF. The CDR3 DNA is TGTGCCAGCAGTGAGCGGGATTATGGGCTGTTTTTT.

The chain uses TRBV28 and TRBJ2-1; tentative D call: TRBD2 (6 bases). Germline V gene sequence: CDR1 MDHEN, CDR2 SYDVKM. Trimming left V 7 bases short and J 8 bases short, with 27 bases between. The CDR3 runs 17 residues. CDR3 in DNA: TGTGCCAGCACCTCCGGGCCAGGACTATACCTACAATATGAGCAGTTCTTC. Amino acid sequence: CASTSGPGLYLQYEQFF.

This chain uses TRBV29-1 with TRBJ1-3; D not resolved. Looked up from germline, CDR1 is SQVTM and CDR2 is ANQGSEA. This CDR3 is built from 12 residues. V was pared by 4 bases and J by 1 base, with 5 bases between. The CDR3 spells CSVAVSGNTIYF. For the CDR3, the DNA is TGCAGCGTTGCCGTATCTGGAAACACCATATATTTT.

The genes are TRBV5-4 and TRBJ2-5; D perhaps matches TRBD2 (6 bases). Germline assignment: CDR1 SGHNT and CDR2 YYREEE (reference sequence). The CDR3 is made up of 13 amino acids. V gave up 3 bases and J gave up 5 bases, with 11 bases separating them. The CDR3 coding sequence is TGTGCCAGCAGCTGGACTACTCGGGAGACCCAGTACTTC. Translated, it gives CASSWTTRETQYF. The variable domain in full, completed from reference TRBV5-4 and TRBJ2-5, reads ETGVTQSPTHLIKTRGQQVTLRCSSQSGHNTVSWYQQALGQGPQFIFQYYREEENGRGNFPPRFSGLQFPNYSSELNVNALELDDSALYLCASSWTTRETQYFGPGTRLLVL.

This chain uses TRBV24-1 with TRBJ2-1; weak D call: TRBD2 (6 bases). Between the trimmed V and J ends, which lost 8 bases and 7 bases, there was a span of 8 bases. The CDR3 totals 11 residues. Germline CDR1 and CDR2: KGHDR and SFDVKD. The CDR3 loop is CATTRGNEQFF. For the CDR3, the DNA is TGTGCCACCACCCGGGGGAATGAGCAGTTCTTC.

The chain joins TRBV7-8 to TRBJ1-1; D gene unclear. The germline V gene has CDR1 SGHVS and CDR2 FQNEAQ. The CDR3 has 17 residues. Trimming pared 0 bases from V and 4 bases from J, leaving 18 bases between. The CDR3 is CASSLAFSSRAGTEAFF. The CDR3 DNA reads as TGTGCCAGCAGCTTAGCATTCTCAAGTAGGGCTGGCACTGAAGCTTTCTTT. Combining the CDR3 with reference TRBV7-8 and TRBJ1-1 gives the whole variable domain GAGVSQSPRYKVAKRGQDVALRCDPISGHVSLFWYQQALGQGPEFLTYFQNEAQLDKSGLPSDRFFAERPEGSVSTLKIQRTQQEDSAVYLCASSLAFSSRAGTEAFFGQGTRLTVV.

The V and J genes are TRBV28 and TRBJ1-3; perhaps TRBD1 as D (5 bases). This CDR3 spans 16 amino acids. V dropped 3 bases and J dropped 3 bases, with 15 bases sitting between them. In germline, CDR1 is MDHEN, CDR2 SYDVKM. For the CDR3, the DNA is TGTGCCAGCAGTTTCTCGCGACAGACTGTTGGAAACACCATATATTTT. Amino acid sequence: CASSFSRQTVGNTIYF.

The V gene is TRBV18, the J gene TRBJ1-2; the D is unclear. The CDR3 has 14 amino acids. Germline values: CDR1 KGHSH, CDR2 LQKENI. Trimming took off 3 bases at V and 7 bases at J, with 15 bases between the two ends. CDR3 nucleotides: TGTGCCAGCTCACCCCCCGCCAGTATTGGTGGCTACACCTTC. Translated: CASSPPASIGGYTF.

The rearrangement uses TRBV27 and TRBJ2-4; D possibly uses TRBD1 or TRBD2 (5 bases each). Germline V gene sequence: CDR1 MNHEY, CDR2 SMNVEV (reference sequence). This CDR3 region has 13 residues. V lost 8 bases and J 8 bases, leaving 16 bases between the germline ends. CDR3 coding DNA: TGTGCCAGCGGGGGACGGTTGGAGGACATTCAGTACTTC. As protein: CASGGRLEDIQYF.

This chain joins TRBV15 and TRBJ1-3, with D maybe TRBD1 (6 bases). V was clipped by 3 bases and J by 4 bases, with 13 bases between them. The germline CDR1 and CDR2 sequences are LNHNV and YYDKDF (reference sequence). The CDR3 has 15 residues. CDR3 protein: CATSSPTGSGNTIYF. DNA for the CDR3: TGTGCCACCAGCAGCCCTACAGGGTCCGGAAACACCATATATTTT. The variable domain in full, completed from reference TRBV15 and TRBJ1-3, reads DAMVIQNPRYQVTQFGKPVTLSCSQTLNHNVMYWYQQKSSQAPKLLFHYYDKDFNNEADTPDNFQSRRPNTSFCFLDIRSPGLGDTAMYLCATSSPTGSGNTIYFGEGSWLTVV.

This clone appeared a single time. This chain uses TRBV6-2 or TRBV6-3 with TRBJ2-7; 8 bases line up with TRBD1. This CDR3 has 16 amino acids. Unmatched junction bases numbered 10, after V lost 4 bases and J lost 2 bases. Germline V gives CDR1 MNHEY, CDR2 SVGEGT. CDR3 protein: CASSSQDRDGAYEQYV. DNA of the CDR3: TGTGCCAGCAGTTCTCAGGACAGGGACGGTGCCTACGAGCAGTACGTC.

This clone was detected a few times. The chain couples TRBV5-1 to TRBJ1-6; D gene uncertain. The CDR3 extends over 17 amino acids. V dropped 0 bases and J dropped 5 bases, with 15 bases sitting between them. In germline, CDR1 is SGHRS, CDR2 YFSETQ. CDR3 nucleotide sequence: TGCGCCAGCAGCTTGGTATGGGAGTCGTTCCATAATTCACCCCTCCACTTT. The encoded protein is CASSLVWESFHNSPLHF. The full variable domain, in which reference TRBV5-1 and TRBJ1-6 provide the parts outside the CDR3, is KAGVTQTPRYLIKTRGQQVTLSCSPISGHRSVSWYQQTPGQGLQFLFEYFSETQRNKGNFPGRFSGRQFSNSRSEMNVSTLELGDSALYLCASSLVWESFHNSPLHFGNGTRLTVT.

This clone appeared once. The rearrangement links TRBV20-1 to TRBJ2-7; TRBD1 or TRBD2 may be the D gene (5 bases each). With 3 bases removed from V and 1 base from J, the gap between germline ends came to 13 bases. The CDR3 has 14 residues. Germline values: CDR1 DFQATT, CDR2 SNEGSKA (reference sequence). CDR3 DNA: TGCAGTGCTAGTTCCTCGGGGCGGTCCTACGAGCAGTACTTC. This codes for CSASSSGRSYEQYF.

The V and J genes are TRBV5-6 and TRBJ2-7; 9 nucleotides match TRBD1. There are 14 residues in the CDR3. CDR1 is SGHDT, CDR2 YYEEEE, per germline. The V segment lost 3 bases and the J segment 4 bases; nucleotides outside the gene matches: 5. CDR3 coding DNA: TGTGCCAGCAGCTCTGGGACAGGGTGGTACGAGCAGTACGTC. Translation gives CASSSGTGWYEQYV.

CDR3 sequence: CASSVVGSGSYNEQFF. The DNA of the CDR3 is TGTGCCAGCAGCGTAGTAGGTAGCGGGTCCTACAATGAGCAGTTCTTC. The chain recombines TRBV9 with TRBJ2-1; 7 bases match TRBD2. This CDR3 region has 16 residues. The junction had 4 bases not matched to a gene; V was cut back by 0 bases and J by 1 base. CDR1 and CDR2 from the germline V gene are SGDLS and YYNGEE. Full variable domain (missing parts from reference TRBV9 and TRBJ2-1): DSGVTQTPKHLITATGQRVTLRCSPRSGDLSVYWYQQSLDQGLQFLIQYYNGEERAKGNILERFSAQQFPDLHSELNLSSLELGDSALYFCASSVVGSGSYNEQFFGPGTRLTVL.

The chain couples TRBV13 to TRBJ2-7, with a tentative D call TRBD2 (6 bases). Trimming removed 4 bases from V and 0 bases from J, with 10 bases in between. Germline CDR1 reads PRHDT; CDR2 reads FYEKMQ (reference sequence). The CDR3 is 14 amino acids. The CDR3 protein is CASSWGLSSYEQYF. The CDR3 bases are TGTGCCAGCAGCTGGGGACTCAGCTCCTACGAGCAGTACTTC.

The chain has TRBV28 and TRBJ1-4; a possible D gene is TRBD1 (6 bases). Germline V lookup: CDR1 MDHEN, CDR2 SYDVKM. The CDR3 consists of 17 residues. Deletions cut 6 bases from V and 8 bases from J, with 25 bases between. The DNA of the CDR3 is TGTGCCAGCAGCAGTTCGGGCTGGTGGGGGGCACGGGAAAAACTGTTTTTT. Amino acid sequence: CASSSSGWWGAREKLFF.

The rearrangement uses TRBV2 and TRBJ1-6; D is perhaps TRBD1 (5 bases). The length of the CDR3 is 15 residues. The V end lost 7 bases, the J end lost 5 bases, and 15 bases lay between the germline ends. Germline lookup yields CDR1 SNHLY and CDR2 FYNNEI. This CDR3 reads CASTSPPGNNSPLHF. DNA for the CDR3: TGTGCCAGCACCTCACCCCCAGGGAATAATTCACCCCTCCACTTT.

The chain has TRBV7-2 and TRBJ2-5; D not resolved. Germline-derived CDR1 and CDR2 are SGHTA and FQGNSA. The CDR3 is 13 amino acids. Between the trimmed V and J ends, which lost 1 base and 2 bases, there was a span of 5 bases. The CDR3 DNA reads TGTGCCAGCAGCTTAGGACTTCAAGAGACCCAGTACTTC. Translating gives CASSLGLQETQYF.

The gene calls are TRBV11-2 and TRBJ2-1; 11 nucleotides align to TRBD2. The CDR3 is 17 amino acids. Losses at the gene ends were 5 bases for V and 7 bases for J; bases not matched to a gene: 13. Germline CDR1 SGHAT, CDR2 FQNNGV. As DNA, the CDR3 is TGTGCCAGCAGCCCGCCATCTGGGACTAGCGGTAGAAATGAGCAGTTCTTC. This translates into CASSPPSGTSGRNEQFF. Complete variable domain (other parts from reference TRBV11-2 and TRBJ2-1): EAGVAQSPRYKIIEKRQSVAFWCNPISGHATLYWYQQILGQGPKLLIQFQNNGVVDDSQLPKDRFSAERLKGVDSTLKIQPAKLEDSAVYLCASSPPSGTSGRNEQFFGPGTRLTVL.

The gene calls are TRBV7-3 and TRBJ2-2, with unresolved D. Germline values: CDR1 SGHTA, CDR2 FQGTGA. V was pared by 2 bases and J by 6 bases, with 13 bases between. This CDR3 contains 15 residues. The CDR3: CASSLGPVAAGELFF. In DNA, the CDR3 is TGTGCCAGCAGCTTAGGCCCAGTTGCGGCCGGGGAGCTGTTTTTT. The full variable domain, in which reference TRBV7-3 and TRBJ2-2 provide the parts outside the CDR3, is GAGVSQTPSNKVTEKGKYVELRCDPISGHTALYWYRQSLGQGPEFLIYFQGTGAADDSGLPNDRFFAVRPEGSVSTLKIQRTERGDSAVYLCASSLGPVAAGELFFGEGSRLTVL.

The chain couples TRBV6-6 to TRBJ1-2, with a weak D call TRBD1 (5 bases). Trimming cost V 0 bases and J 10 bases, with 15 bases left between them. The CDR3 totals 14 residues. Germline CDR1 and CDR2: MNHNY and SVGAGI (reference sequence). The CDR3 sequence: CASSYSGTEKDYTF. The CDR3 region has the DNA TGTGCCAGCAGTTACTCGGGGACTGAGAAGGACTACACCTTC.

The chain couples TRBV7-9 to TRBJ2-3, with D unclear. This CDR3 spans 12 amino acids. The V and J ends lost 5 bases and 2 bases respectively, with 5 bases between them. Germline CDR1 and CDR2: SEHNR and FQNEAQ (reference sequence). CDR3: CASSPTTDTQYF. For the CDR3, the DNA is TGTGCCAGCAGCCCGACCACAGATACGCAGTATTTT.

This chain uses TRBV7-8 with TRBJ2-2; D unclear. CDR1 SGHVS and CDR2 FQNEAQ come from the germline V gene. This CDR3 is 13 amino acids long. The V and J ends lost 5 bases and 3 bases respectively, with 7 bases between them. CDR3 DNA sequence: TGTGCCAGCAGCCCCTCACACACCGGGGAGCTGTTTTTT. This translates into CASSPSHTGELFF.

The genes are TRBV5-1 and TRBJ2-7; D gene unclear. V shed 9 bases and J shed 1 base, with 17 bases lying between them. CDR1 is SGHRS, CDR2 YFSETQ, per germline. The CDR3 loop spans 14 amino acids. CDR3 protein: CATKKGSSSYEQYF. CDR3 in DNA: TGCGCCACCAAAAAGGGCAGTTCTTCCTACGAGCAGTACTTC.

The chain employs TRBV10-1 and TRBJ1-1, with 7 bases aligning to TRBD1. CDR3 length: 14 amino acids. V was pared by 9 bases and J by 1 base, with 8 bases of the junction left unmatched. From germline, CDR1 is WNHNN and CDR2 SYGVQD (reference sequence). CDR3 in amino acids: CARSFTGANTEAFF. CDR3 nucleotides: TGCGCCAGATCCTTCACAGGGGCGAACACTGAAGCTTTCTTT.

The rearrangement uses TRBV5-6 and TRBJ1-3, with a tentative D call TRBD1 (5 bases). The CDR3 spans 15 residues. V lost 4 bases, J lost 4 bases, and 15 bases lay in between. Germline V lookup: CDR1 SGHDT, CDR2 YYEEEE. The CDR3 region is CASSDPGGSGNTIYF. Written as DNA, the CDR3 is TGTGCCAGCAGCGACCCTGGGGGATCCGGAAACACCATATATTTT.

V and J are TRBV7-2 and TRBJ1-1; D gene ambiguous. V was shortened by 6 bases and J by 3 bases, with 11 bases between the two germline ends. The CDR3 contains 13 residues. From germline, CDR1 is SGHTA and CDR2 FQGNSA. Here the CDR3 reads CASRGGWDTEAFF. In DNA, the CDR3 is TGTGCCAGCAGGGGTGGGTGGGACACTGAAGCTTTCTTT.

DNA for the CDR3: TGTGCCAGCAGCCCCCAGGTAGGGCAGACAGATACGCAGTATTTT. This codes for CASSPQVGQTDTQYF. The chain links TRBV3-1 (or the pseudogene TRBV3-2) to TRBJ2-3; D is ambiguous. Trimming removed 4 bases from V and 3 bases from J, with 14 bases in between. This CDR3 spans 15 amino acids. Germline CDR1 LGHDT, CDR2 YNNKEL (reference sequence).

The count of this clone is one. V gene TRBV2 combines with J gene TRBJ2-7; D not certain. The CDR3 length is 13 residues. The germline V gene has CDR1 SNHLY and CDR2 FYNNEI. The V end lost 3 bases, the J end lost 6 bases, and 12 bases lay between the germline ends. CDR3 region: CASSDQGTSEQYV. CDR3 bases: TGTGCCAGCAGTGACCAAGGAACATCCGAGCAGTACGTC.